A selection of T cell receptor beta chains follows, all from one sample in a study of long-term antiretroviral therapy in people with HIV. This table comes from immunoSEQ multiplex PCR, and its TCRdb copy is limited to in-frame clones, with some not included. The sample carries 20,000 or so clones, less than 90% recorded once. Source: unsorted PBMCs, taken 1.9 years after starting antiretroviral therapy. The origin of the receptors is a woman aged 50 to 65 with HIV. The CDR3 runs from the conserved cysteine through the conserved F or W. The D gene is left open where the match is weak. Size is omitted from some rows. Given values are once, few, many or a class for expanded clones.

J: TRBJ2-5
D: TRBD1
V: TRBV10-3
size: NA
DNA: TGTGCCATCAGCCCCGGGACAGGGAGAGAGACCCAGTACTTC
CDR3: CAISPGTGRETQYF

J: TRBJ2-5
D: TRBD1
V: TRBV18
size: NA
DNA: TGTGCCAGCCGGCAGGGCTCAGGGGGCAATGCGCAAGAGACCCAGTACTTC
CDR3: CASRQGSGGNAQETQYF

J: TRBJ1-5
D: NA
V: TRBV30
size: NA
DNA: TGTGCCTGGAGAAGGTCTCAGGGGCCCCAGCATTTT
CDR3: CAWRRSQGPQHF

J: TRBJ2-7
D: NA
V: TRBV5-1
size: NA
DNA: TGCGCCAGCAGCTTGGGGCAGGGGGAGGGCAACGAGCAGTACTTC
CDR3: CASSLGQGEGNEQYF

J: TRBJ1-2
D: NA
V: TRBV10-3
size: NA
DNA: TGTGCCATCAGTGCGGACAGCCCTAACTATGGCTACACCTTC
CDR3: CAISADSPNYGYTF

J: TRBJ1-5
D: NA
V: TRBV6-5
size: NA
DNA: TGTGCCAGCAGTGGGAACAAGAATCAGCCCCAGCATTTT
CDR3: CASSGNKNQPQHF

J: TRBJ1-3
D: TRBD1
V: TRBV5-4
size: NA
DNA: TGTGCCAGCAGCCCTACAGGGGCATCTGGAAACACCATATATTTT
CDR3: CASSPTGASGNTIYF

J: TRBJ1-2
D: TRBD1
V: TRBV4-3
size: few
DNA: TGCGCCAGCAGCCAACTCGGGTGGACAGGGGGTAACTATGGCTACACCTTC
CDR3: CASSQLGWTGGNYGYTF

J: TRBJ2-6
D: TRBD1
V: TRBV27
size: NA
DNA: TGTGCCAGCAGTTTGGGGACAGGGCTATACTCTGGGGCCAACGTCCTGACTTTC
CDR3: CASSLGTGLYSGANVLTF

J: TRBJ2-7
D: NA
V: TRBV28
size: NA
DNA: TGTGCCAGCAGTTCCGGGACTTCTAGCTCCTACGAGCAGTACTTC
CDR3: CASSSGTSSSYEQYF

J: TRBJ2-7
D: NA
V: TRBV28
size: NA
DNA: TGTGCCAGCAGTTCTGGTCTTGAGGAGCAGTACTTC
CDR3: CASSSGLEEQYF

J: TRBJ2-3
D: NA
V: TRBV2
size: NA
DNA: TGTGCCAGCAAACCGGACATTAGCACAGATACGCAGTATTTT
CDR3: CASKPDISTDTQYF

J: TRBJ2-4
D: TRBD1
V: TRBV27
size: NA
DNA: TGTGCCAGCCAGGACAGGGGGCTAGCCAAAAACATTCAGTACTTC
CDR3: CASQDRGLAKNIQYF

J: TRBJ1-2
D: NA
V: TRBV19
size: NA
DNA: TGTGCCAGTAGTACCTCCGGGACCCTGGGCTATGGCTACACCTTC
CDR3: CASSTSGTLGYGYTF

J: TRBJ2-7
D: TRBD1
V: TRBV6-6
size: NA
DNA: TGTGCCAGCAGATTCGACAGGGGGCACCTCTACGAGCAGTACTTC
CDR3: CASRFDRGHLYEQYF

J: TRBJ2-3
D: TRBD1
V: TRBV5-5
size: NA
DNA: TGTGCCAGCAGCTCGCAACTCAGGGACAGGGGGGATACGCAGTATTTT
CDR3: CASSSQLRDRGDTQYF

J: TRBJ1-3
D: NA
V: TRBV19
size: NA
DNA: TGTGCCAGCGGGGGACGCCACTCTGGAAACACCATATATTTT
CDR3: CASGGRHSGNTIYF

J: TRBJ2-1
D: NA
V: TRBV18
size: NA
DNA: TGTGCCAGCGGGGGTTCGTACAATGAGCAGTTCTTC
CDR3: CASGGSYNEQFF

J: TRBJ1-1
D: NA
V: TRBV5-6
size: NA
DNA: TGTGCCAGCTCCAGACAGAGAATGAACACTGAAGCTTTCTTT
CDR3: CASSRQRMNTEAFF

J: TRBJ2-3
D: NA
V: TRBV27
size: NA
DNA: TGTGCCAGCACCCAACTACGGGGCGGCACAGATACGCAGTATTTT
CDR3: CASTQLRGGTDTQYF

J: TRBJ1-3
D: NA
V: TRBV28
size: NA
DNA: TGTGCCAGCAGTTTACCCAGGACCGAAGGAAACACCATATATTTT
CDR3: CASSLPRTEGNTIYF

J: TRBJ2-3
D: TRBD2
V: TRBV7-2
size: NA
DNA: TGTGCCAGCAGCTTAGTTACTAGCGGGGGAGCTGTGCAGTATTTT
CDR3: CASSLVTSGGAVQYF

J: TRBJ1-4
D: NA
V: TRBV7-9
size: NA
DNA: TGTGCCAGCACCAAAGAAGAAAAACTGTTTTTT
CDR3: CASTKEEKLFF

J: TRBJ2-3
D: TRBD2
V: TRBV9
size: NA
DNA: TGTGCCAGCAGCGTAGATCTAGCGGGGAGCACAGATACGCAGTATTTT
CDR3: CASSVDLAGSTDTQYF

J: TRBJ2-7
D: TRBD1
V: TRBV7-6
size: NA
DNA: TGTGCCAGCAGCTCACACCTGGACAGGGGAAACGAGCAGTACTTC
CDR3: CASSSHLDRGNEQYF

J: TRBJ1-2
D: NA
V: TRBV19
size: NA
DNA: TGTGCCAGTAGTCCCCGGACGGTCGTCTATGGCTACACCTTC
CDR3: CASSPRTVVYGYTF

J: TRBJ1-4
D: TRBD1
V: TRBV28
size: NA
DNA: TGTGCCAGCAAGGTCCCAGGGGGCGGAAATGAAAAACTGTTTTTT
CDR3: CASKVPGGGNEKLFF

J: TRBJ1-4
D: NA
V: TRBV19
size: NA
DNA: TGTGCCAGCCCCAAATCCCTAGCCGGCCATGGGGAAAAACTGTTTTTT
CDR3: CASPKSLAGHGEKLFF

J: TRBJ1-2
D: TRBD1
V: TRBV7-6
size: NA
DNA: TGTGCCAGCAGCTTATCCTGGACAGGGGATGGCTACACCTTC
CDR3: CASSLSWTGDGYTF

J: TRBJ1-4
D: NA
V: TRBV5-4
size: NA
DNA: TGTGCCACCAAAGACAGGAGTGAAAAACTGTTTTTT
CDR3: CATKDRSEKLFF

J: TRBJ2-1
D: NA
V: TRBV30
size: NA
DNA: TGTGCCTGGAGCTTACAGGGAAATGAGCAGTTCTTC
CDR3: CAWSLQGNEQFF

J: TRBJ1-5
D: NA
V: TRBV19
size: NA
DNA: TGTGCCAGTAGTATAGGATTTCGGCGGGCACTCAATCAGCCCCAGCATTTT
CDR3: CASSIGFRRALNQPQHF

J: TRBJ2-7
D: NA
V: TRBV10-1
size: NA
DNA: TGCGCCAGCAGTGATCTTCATTGTCGGCAGGGAGGCTACGAGCAGTACTTC
CDR3: CASSDLHCRQGGYEQYF

J: TRBJ2-2
D: NA
V: TRBV7-2
size: NA
DNA: TGTGCCAGCAGCACCCTAGGAGGCGGGGTCAGCGGGGAGCTGTTTTTT
CDR3: CASSTLGGGVSGELFF

J: TRBJ2-5
D: TRBD2
V: TRBV6-1
size: NA
DNA: TGTGCCAGTGCGGGGGGGGCCCAAGAGACCCAGTACTTC
CDR3: CASAGGAQETQYF

J: TRBJ2-3
D: TRBD1
V: TRBV5-6
size: NA
DNA: TGTGCCAGCAGCTTGGTGACAGGGGGCACAGATACGCAGTATTTT
CDR3: CASSLVTGGTDTQYF

J: TRBJ1-2
D: TRBD1
V: TRBV18
size: NA
DNA: TGTGCCAGCTCACCTTCACAGGGGGGTAGTGGCTATGGCTACACCTTC
CDR3: CASSPSQGGSGYGYTF

J: TRBJ1-2
D: NA
V: TRBV11-2
size: few
DNA: TGTGCCAGCAGCTCCCCGCGCAGGCCTCCCTATGGCTACACCTTC
CDR3: CASSSPRRPPYGYTF

J: TRBJ2-7
D: NA
V: TRBV30
size: NA
DNA: TGTGCCTGGAGTCCGTACGGGTGGACAGTCAGCTCCTACGAGCAGTACTTC
CDR3: CAWSPYGWTVSSYEQYF

J: TRBJ2-2
D: TRBD2
V: TRBV4-2
size: NA
DNA: TGTGCCAGCAGCCAAGAACTAGCGGGTGCGAACACCGGGGAGCTGTTTTTT
CDR3: CASSQELAGANTGELFF

J: TRBJ2-5
D: TRBD2
V: TRBV28
size: NA
DNA: TGTGCCAGCAGTTTAAGTCTAGCGGGGAGGACCCAGTACTTC
CDR3: CASSLSLAGRTQYF